The TCR beta chain described here comes from a study of blood T cell repertoires in COVID-19. Study at large: The United States, Italy and Spain were the sources of the acute and convalescent COVID-19 samples. The cDNA or gDNA used as material had been derived from T cells, B-cell-depleted T cells, or PBMCs.

Source study methods: Amplified reference gene primers provided the basis for estimating nucleated cell counts. Method: immunoSEQ multiplex PCR; TCRdb's copy keeps in-frame clones and lacks some. That table supplies the V and J calls and clone size; D and trimming were determined from the DNA. The repertoire consists of about 28,000 clones, with 65% to 90% occurring once and the leading ten covering roughly 25%. The CDR3 is 18 residues long. Germline V gives CDR1 SGDLS, CDR2 YYNGEE. Trimming removed 4 bases from V and 7 bases from J, with 27 bases in between. This TCR was recovered from a human donor in a cohort sampled during active COVID-19. The material sequenced was peripheral blood. V is TRBV9 and J is TRBJ2-1, with D maybe TRBD1 (6 bases). CDR3 sequence (DNA): TGTGCCAGCAGCCGATACTCCGTGGGGGCCCACCCCGGGAATGAGCAGTTCTTC. Protein product: CASSRYSVGAHPGNEQFF.